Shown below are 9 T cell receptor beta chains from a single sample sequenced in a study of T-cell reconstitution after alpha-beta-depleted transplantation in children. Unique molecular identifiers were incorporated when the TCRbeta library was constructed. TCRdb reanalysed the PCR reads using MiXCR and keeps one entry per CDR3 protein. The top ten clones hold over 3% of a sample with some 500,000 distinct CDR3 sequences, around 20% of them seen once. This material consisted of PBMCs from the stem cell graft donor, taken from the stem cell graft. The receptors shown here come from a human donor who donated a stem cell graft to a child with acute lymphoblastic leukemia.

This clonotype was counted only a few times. CDR3 region: CVIPLRGETEAFF. Written as DNA, the CDR3 is TGTGTCATCCCCTTAAGGGGGGAGACTGAAGCTTTCTTT. The chain employs TRBV7-9 and TRBJ1-1; TRBD1 might be the D (6 bases). The CDR3 sequence is 13 residues long. The germline V gene has CDR1 SEHNR and CDR2 FQNEAQ (reference sequence).

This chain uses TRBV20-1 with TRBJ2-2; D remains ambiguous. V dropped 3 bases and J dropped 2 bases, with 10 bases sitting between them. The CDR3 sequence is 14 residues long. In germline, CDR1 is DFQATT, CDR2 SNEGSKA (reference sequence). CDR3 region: CSASRRFNTGELFF. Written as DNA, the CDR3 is TGCAGTGCTAGTCGGCGGTTTAACACCGGGGAGCTGTTTTTT.

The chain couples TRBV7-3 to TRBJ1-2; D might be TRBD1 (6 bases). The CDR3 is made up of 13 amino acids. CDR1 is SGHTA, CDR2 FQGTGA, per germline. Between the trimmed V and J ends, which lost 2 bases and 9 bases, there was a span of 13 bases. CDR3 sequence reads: CASSLSPGDRYTF. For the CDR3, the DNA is TGTGCCAGCAGCTTATCGCCAGGGGATCGCTACACCTTC.

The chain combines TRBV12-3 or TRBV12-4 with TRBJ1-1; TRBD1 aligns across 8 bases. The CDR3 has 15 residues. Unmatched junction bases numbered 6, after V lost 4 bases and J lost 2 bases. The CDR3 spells CASSSRTGTNTEAFF. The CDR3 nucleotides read TGTGCCAGCAGTTCCCGGACAGGGACAAACACTGAAGCTTTCTTT.

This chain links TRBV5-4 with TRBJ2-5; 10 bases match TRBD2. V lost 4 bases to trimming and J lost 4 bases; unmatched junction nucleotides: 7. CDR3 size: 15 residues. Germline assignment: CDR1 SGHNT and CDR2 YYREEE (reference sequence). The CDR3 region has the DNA TGTGCCAGCAGCGATAGTCCTAGCGGGAGAGAGACCCAGTACTTC. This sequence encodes CASSDSPSGRETQYF.

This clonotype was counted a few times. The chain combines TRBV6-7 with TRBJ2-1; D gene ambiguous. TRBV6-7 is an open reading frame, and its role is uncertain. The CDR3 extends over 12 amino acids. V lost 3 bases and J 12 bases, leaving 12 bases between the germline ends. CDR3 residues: CASSYRAMWQFF. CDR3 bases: TGTGCCAGCAGTTATAGGGCGATGTGGCAGTTCTTC.

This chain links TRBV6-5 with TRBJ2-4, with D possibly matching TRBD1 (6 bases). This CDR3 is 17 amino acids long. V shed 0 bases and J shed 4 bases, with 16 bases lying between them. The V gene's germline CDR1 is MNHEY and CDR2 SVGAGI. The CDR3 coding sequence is TGTGCCAGCAGTTACTCGAATTGGCAGGGGAGTAAAAACATTCAGTACTTC. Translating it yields CASSYSNWQGSKNIQYF.

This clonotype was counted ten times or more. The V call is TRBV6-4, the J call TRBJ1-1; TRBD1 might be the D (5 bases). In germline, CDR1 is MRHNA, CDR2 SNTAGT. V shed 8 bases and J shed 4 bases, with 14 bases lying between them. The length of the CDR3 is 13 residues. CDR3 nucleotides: TGTGCCAGCCGGGGACCGGAGGCCACTGAAGCTTTCTTT. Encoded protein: CASRGPEATEAFF.

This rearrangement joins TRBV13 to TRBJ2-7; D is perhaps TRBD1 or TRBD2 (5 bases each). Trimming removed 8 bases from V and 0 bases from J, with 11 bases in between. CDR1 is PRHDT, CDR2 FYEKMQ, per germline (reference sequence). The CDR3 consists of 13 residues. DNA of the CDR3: TGTGCCAGCGGGTGGGGACGCTCCTACGAGCAGTACTTC. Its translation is CASGWGRSYEQYF.